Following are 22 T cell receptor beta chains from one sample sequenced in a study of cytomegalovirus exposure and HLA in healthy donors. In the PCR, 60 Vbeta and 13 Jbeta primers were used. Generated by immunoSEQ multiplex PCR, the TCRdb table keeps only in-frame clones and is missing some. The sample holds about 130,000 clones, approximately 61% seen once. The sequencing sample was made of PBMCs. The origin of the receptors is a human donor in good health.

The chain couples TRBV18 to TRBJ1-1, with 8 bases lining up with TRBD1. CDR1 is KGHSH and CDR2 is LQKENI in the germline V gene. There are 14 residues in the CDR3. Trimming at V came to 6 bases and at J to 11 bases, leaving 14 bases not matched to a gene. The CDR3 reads CASSRGQAGSEAFF. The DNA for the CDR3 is TGTGCCAGCTCGCGGGGACAGGCGGGCAGCGAGGCTTTCTTT.

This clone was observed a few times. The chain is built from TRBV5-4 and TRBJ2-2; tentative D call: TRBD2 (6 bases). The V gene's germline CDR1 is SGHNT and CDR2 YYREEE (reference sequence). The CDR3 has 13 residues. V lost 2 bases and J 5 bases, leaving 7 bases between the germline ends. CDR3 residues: CASSFRGTGELFF. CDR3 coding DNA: TGTGCCAGCAGCTTTCGGGGGACCGGGGAGCTGTTTTTT.

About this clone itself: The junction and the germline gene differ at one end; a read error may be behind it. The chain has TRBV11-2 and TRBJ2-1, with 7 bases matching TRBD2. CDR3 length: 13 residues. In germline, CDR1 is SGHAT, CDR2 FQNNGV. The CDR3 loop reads CASRSGAGNEQFF. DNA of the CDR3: TGTGCTAGCAGGAGCGGGGCGGGGAATGAGCAGTTCTTC.

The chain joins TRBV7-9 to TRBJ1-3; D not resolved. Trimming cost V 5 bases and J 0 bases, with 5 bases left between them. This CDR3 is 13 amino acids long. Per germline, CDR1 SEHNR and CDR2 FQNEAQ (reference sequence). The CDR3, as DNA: TGTGCCAGCAGCCCCAGCTCTGGAAACACCATATATTTT. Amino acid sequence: CASSPSSGNTIYF.

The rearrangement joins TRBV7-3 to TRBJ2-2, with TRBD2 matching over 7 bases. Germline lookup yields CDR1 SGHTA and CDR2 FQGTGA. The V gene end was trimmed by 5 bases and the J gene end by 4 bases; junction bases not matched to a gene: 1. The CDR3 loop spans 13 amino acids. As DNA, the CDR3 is TGTGCCAGCAGCGGGGGGGTCACCGGGGAGCTGTTTTTT. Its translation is CASSGGVTGELFF.

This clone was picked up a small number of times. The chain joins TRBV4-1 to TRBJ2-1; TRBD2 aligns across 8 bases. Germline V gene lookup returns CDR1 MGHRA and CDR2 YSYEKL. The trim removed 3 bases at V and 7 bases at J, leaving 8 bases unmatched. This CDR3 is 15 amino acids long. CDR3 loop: CASSQLGLAGNEQFF. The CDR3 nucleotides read TGCGCCAGCAGCCAGCTGGGTCTAGCGGGTAATGAGCAGTTCTTC.

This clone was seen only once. Here the CDR3 reads CASSETGQFGGQGPHTGELFF. CDR3 DNA sequence: TGTGCCAGCAGTGAAACGGGTCAGTTTGGGGGACAGGGGCCGCACACCGGGGAGCTGTTTTTT. V and J are TRBV2 and TRBJ2-2; TRBD1 matches at 10 bases. V was clipped by 2 bases and J by 3 bases; unmatched bases: 18. The CDR3 sequence is 21 residues long. CDR1 is SNHLY and CDR2 is FYNNEI in the germline V gene.

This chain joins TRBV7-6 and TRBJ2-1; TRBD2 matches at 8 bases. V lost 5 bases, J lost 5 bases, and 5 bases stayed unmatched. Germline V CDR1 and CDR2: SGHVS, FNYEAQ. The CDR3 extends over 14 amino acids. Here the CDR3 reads CASSPGLAHNEQFF. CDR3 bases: TGTGCCAGCAGCCCCGGACTAGCCCACAATGAGCAGTTCTTC. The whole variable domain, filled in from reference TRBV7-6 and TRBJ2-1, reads GAGVSQSPRYKVTKRGQDVALRCDPISGHVSLYWYRQALGQGPEFLTYFNYEAQQDKSGLPNDRFSAERPEGSISTLTIQRTEQRDSAMYRCASSPGLAHNEQFFGPGTRLTVL.

The CDR3 sequence: CASSQGTNNNEQFF. As DNA, the CDR3 is TGCGCCAGCAGCCAAGGGACTAACAACAATGAGCAGTTCTTC. The chain recombines TRBV4-3 with TRBJ2-1; D might be TRBD2 (6 bases). Trimming cost V 1 base and J 5 bases, with 9 bases left between them. The CDR3 has 14 amino acids. CDR1 is LGHNA, CDR2 YSLEER, per germline.

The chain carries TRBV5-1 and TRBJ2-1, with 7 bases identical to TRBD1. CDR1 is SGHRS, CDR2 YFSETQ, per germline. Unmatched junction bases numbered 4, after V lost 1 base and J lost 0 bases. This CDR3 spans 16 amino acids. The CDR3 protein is CASSLWAGGSYNEQFF. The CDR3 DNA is TGCGCCAGCAGCTTGTGGGCAGGGGGCTCCTACAATGAGCAGTTCTTC.

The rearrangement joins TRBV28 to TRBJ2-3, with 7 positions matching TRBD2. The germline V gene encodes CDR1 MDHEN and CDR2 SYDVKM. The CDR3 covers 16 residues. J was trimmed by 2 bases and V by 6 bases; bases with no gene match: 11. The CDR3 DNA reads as TGTGCCAGCAGCCCCCCGGGGGGTGGGCTCACAGATACGCAGTATTTT. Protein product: CASSPPGGGLTDTQYF.

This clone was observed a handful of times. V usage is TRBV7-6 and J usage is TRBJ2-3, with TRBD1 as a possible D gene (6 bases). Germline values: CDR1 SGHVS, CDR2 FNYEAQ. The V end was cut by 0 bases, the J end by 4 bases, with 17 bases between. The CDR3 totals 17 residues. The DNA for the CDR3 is TGTGCCAGCAGCTTAGCCCGTCCAGGGGCTCTTGCAGATACGCAGTATTTT. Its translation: CASSLARPGALADTQYF.

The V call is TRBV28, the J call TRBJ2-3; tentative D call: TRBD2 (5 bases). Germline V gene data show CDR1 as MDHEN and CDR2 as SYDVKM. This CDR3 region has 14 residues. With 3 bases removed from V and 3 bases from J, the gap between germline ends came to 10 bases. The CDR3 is CASSFSGVTDTQYF. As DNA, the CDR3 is TGTGCCAGCAGTTTTTCCGGGGTAACAGATACGCAGTATTTT.

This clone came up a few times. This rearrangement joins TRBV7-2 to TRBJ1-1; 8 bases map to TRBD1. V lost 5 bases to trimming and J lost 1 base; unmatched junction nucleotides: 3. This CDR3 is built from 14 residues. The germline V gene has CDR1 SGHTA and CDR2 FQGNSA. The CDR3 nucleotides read TGTGCCAGCAGCCTCGGGACAGGGAACACTGAAGCTTTCTTT. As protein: CASSLGTGNTEAFF.

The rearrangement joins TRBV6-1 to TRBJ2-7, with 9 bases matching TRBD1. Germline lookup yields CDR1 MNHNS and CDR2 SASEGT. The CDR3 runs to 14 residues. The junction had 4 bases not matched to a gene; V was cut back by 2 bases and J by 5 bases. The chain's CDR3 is CASSEFRDRDEQYF. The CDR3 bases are TGTGCCAGCAGTGAATTCCGGGACAGGGACGAGCAGTACTTC.

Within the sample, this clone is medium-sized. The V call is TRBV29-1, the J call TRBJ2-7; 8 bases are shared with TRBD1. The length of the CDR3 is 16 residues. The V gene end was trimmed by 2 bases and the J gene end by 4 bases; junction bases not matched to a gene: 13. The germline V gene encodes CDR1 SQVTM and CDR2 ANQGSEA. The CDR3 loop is CSVELWRQGAEYEQYF. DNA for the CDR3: TGCAGCGTTGAATTATGGCGTCAGGGGGCAGAATACGAGCAGTACTTC.

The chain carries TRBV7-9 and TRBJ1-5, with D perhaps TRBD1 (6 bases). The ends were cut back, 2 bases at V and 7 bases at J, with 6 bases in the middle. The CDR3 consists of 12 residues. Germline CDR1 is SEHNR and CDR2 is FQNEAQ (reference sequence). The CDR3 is CASSLQGQPQHF. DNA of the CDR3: TGTGCCAGCAGCTTACAGGGGCAGCCCCAGCATTTT.

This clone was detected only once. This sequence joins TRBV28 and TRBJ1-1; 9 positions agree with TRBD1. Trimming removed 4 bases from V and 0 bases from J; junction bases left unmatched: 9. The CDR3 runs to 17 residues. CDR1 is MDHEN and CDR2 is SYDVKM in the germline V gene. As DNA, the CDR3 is TGTGCCAGCAGTTCATCCGGGACAGGGCCCATGAACACTGAAGCTTTCTTT. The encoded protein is CASSSSGTGPMNTEAFF.

For the CDR3, the DNA is TGTGCCAGCAGTATTATCAGGGGGGTTGAAGAGACCCAGTACTTC. The encoded protein is CASSIIRGVEETQYF. The J gene is TRBJ2-5, the V gene TRBV6-5; possible D gene TRBD1, 7 bases. The CDR3 contains 15 residues. The V end lost 5 bases, the J end lost 3 bases, and 16 bases lay between the germline ends. Germline loops: CDR1 MNHEY, CDR2 SVGAGI.

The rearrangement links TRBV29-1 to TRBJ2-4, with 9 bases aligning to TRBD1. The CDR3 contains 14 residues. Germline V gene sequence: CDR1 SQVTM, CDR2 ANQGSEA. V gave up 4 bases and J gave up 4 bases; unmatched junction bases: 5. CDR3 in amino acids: CSVVSQGAKNIQYF. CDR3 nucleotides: TGCAGCGTTGTCTCACAGGGGGCAAAAAACATTCAGTACTTC.

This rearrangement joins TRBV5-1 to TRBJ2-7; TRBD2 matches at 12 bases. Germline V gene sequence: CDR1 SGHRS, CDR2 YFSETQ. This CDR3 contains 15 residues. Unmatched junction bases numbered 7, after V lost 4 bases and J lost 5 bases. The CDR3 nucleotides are TGCGCCAGCAGCGAAACTAGCGGGAGGCCACACGAGCAGTACTTC. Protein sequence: CASSETSGRPHEQYF.

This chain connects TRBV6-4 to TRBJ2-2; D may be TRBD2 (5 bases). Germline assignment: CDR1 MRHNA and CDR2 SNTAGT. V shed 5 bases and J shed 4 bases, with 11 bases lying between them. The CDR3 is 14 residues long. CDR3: CASSLSEATGELFF. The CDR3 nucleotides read TGTGCCAGCAGTCTTAGCGAGGCCACCGGGGAGCTGTTTTTT.